The source of this T cell receptor beta chain is a study of T cell responses to AZD1222 COVID-19 vaccine. Whole-study findings and limits: The span of vaccine-associated CD4 TCRs extended across spike, with dominance at 160-218 and 743-854. Donors skewed white British and female; clonal diversity was possibly underestimated. Nearly half of unique spike-specific TCRs reportedly avoided B.1.351 and B.1.1.7 mutated regions.

Germline V gene sequence: CDR1 MNHNY, CDR2 SVGAGI (reference sequence). V was shortened by 6 bases and J by 0 bases, with 12 bases between the two germline ends. The CDR3 has 15 residues. TCRdb's table, derived via immunoSEQ multiplex PCR, lists solely in-frame clones and lacks some. The sample has 150,000 to 200,000 clones; over 85% are singletons. Regarding this clone: The antigen is unknown.

The input for sequencing was peripheral blood, taken 28 days after the second dose of the MenACWY control vaccine. The rearrangement uses TRBV6-6 and TRBJ1-3, with a possible D match to TRBD1 (5 bases). This sequence originates from an adult who received the MenACWY meningococcal vaccine as a control. The CDR3 nucleotides are TGTGCCAGCAGCCGACAGACTAACTCTGGAAACACCATATATTTT. It translates to CASSRQTNSGNTIYF.